These T cell receptor beta chains were read from a single sample in a study of cytomegalovirus exposure and HLA in healthy donors. The assay was immunoSEQ multiplex PCR, and TCRdb's table has in-frame clones only and misses some. The table has about 160,000 clones, roughly 80% seen once. Specimen: PBMCs. The receptor source for this set is a man aged 50-60 years in good health and CMV-seropositive. The CDR3 runs from the conserved cysteine through the conserved F or W. A D gene is named only where the DNA matches it firmly. Part of the rows lack a size; the others show once, few, many or a class for expanded clones.

d_call: TRBD1
j_call: TRBJ2-7
v_call: TRBV30
clone_size: .
cdr3_nt: TGTGCCTGGGGGCAGACAGGGGGCAAATACGAGCAGTACTTC
cdr3_aa: CAWGQTGGKYEQYF

d_call: TRBD2
j_call: TRBJ2-3
v_call: TRBV6-5
clone_size: .
cdr3_nt: TGTGCCAGCAGTTACCGCCCGGGACTAGCGACAGATACGCAGTATTTT
cdr3_aa: CASSYRPGLATDTQYF

d_call: .
j_call: TRBJ2-7
v_call: TRBV5-1
clone_size: .
cdr3_nt: TGCGCCAGCAGCTACGACAGCACTGTAGGCGACGAGCAGTACTTC
cdr3_aa: CASSYDSTVGDEQYF

d_call: .
j_call: TRBJ1-2
v_call: TRBV30
clone_size: .
cdr3_nt: TGTGCCTGGAGTCCGGACAGCTATGGCTACACCTTC
cdr3_aa: CAWSPDSYGYTF

d_call: TRBD1
j_call: TRBJ2-7
v_call: TRBV9
clone_size: few
cdr3_nt: TGTGCCAGCAGCTCAGACAGGGGACCATACGAGCAGTACTTC
cdr3_aa: CASSSDRGPYEQYF

d_call: TRBD1
j_call: TRBJ2-1
v_call: TRBV7-9
clone_size: once
cdr3_nt: TGTGCCAGCAGCCTCAGTCCGGGACAGGGCTACAATGAGCAGTTCTTC
cdr3_aa: CASSLSPGQGYNEQFF

d_call: .
j_call: TRBJ2-7
v_call: TRBV7-9
clone_size: .
cdr3_nt: TGTGCCAGCAGCGATCACTCGGGGGTTAGCTACGAGCAGTACTTC
cdr3_aa: CASSDHSGVSYEQYF

d_call: .
j_call: TRBJ2-2
v_call: TRBV7-3
clone_size: .
cdr3_nt: TGTGCCAGCAATGAACAGGGTTCCGCCGGGGAGCTGTTTTTT
cdr3_aa: CASNEQGSAGELFF

d_call: .
j_call: TRBJ1-2
v_call: TRBV7-3
clone_size: .
cdr3_nt: TGTGCCAGCAGCTTACTCGGTACAGGGACGGGTGGCTACACCTTC
cdr3_aa: CASSLLGTGTGGYTF

d_call: TRBD1
j_call: TRBJ2-7
v_call: TRBV5-4
clone_size: .
cdr3_nt: TGTGCCAGCAGCTCCGGACAGGGGGCGGGCGAGCAGTACTTC
cdr3_aa: CASSSGQGAGEQYF

d_call: .
j_call: TRBJ2-3
v_call: TRBV7-5
clone_size: .
cdr3_nt: TGTGCCAGAAGCTTAGACAGCGGCGAGATTGATACGCAGTATTTT
cdr3_aa: CARSLDSGEIDTQYF

d_call: TRBD2
j_call: TRBJ2-1
v_call: TRBV19
clone_size: .
cdr3_nt: TGTGCCAGTAGGAGCGGGAAAGAGCAGTTCTTC
cdr3_aa: CASRSGKEQFF

d_call: .
j_call: TRBJ1-4
v_call: TRBV7-5
clone_size: .
cdr3_nt: TGTGCCAGAAGATGGCCGTTCCGGGAGGGTGGAAGTGGTGAAAAACTGTTTTTT
cdr3_aa: CARRWPFREGGSGEKLFF

d_call: .
j_call: TRBJ2-5
v_call: TRBV11-2
clone_size: .
cdr3_nt: TGTGCCAGCAGCTTAGCGGAGGAGACCCAGTACTTC
cdr3_aa: CASSLAEETQYF

d_call: TRBD2
j_call: TRBJ2-2
v_call: TRBV7-9
clone_size: once
cdr3_nt: TGTTCCAGCAGCTTTGAACGACTAGCGGGGGGACGGACCGGGGAGCTGTTTTTT
cdr3_aa: CSSSFERLAGGRTGELFF

d_call: TRBD1
j_call: TRBJ2-7
v_call: TRBV7-9
clone_size: .
cdr3_nt: TGTGCCAGCAGCTTAGCAGGGACAGGGTCGTACGAGCAGTACTTC
cdr3_aa: CASSLAGTGSYEQYF

d_call: .
j_call: TRBJ2-3
v_call: TRBV2
clone_size: .
cdr3_nt: TGTGCCAGCCTGACAGTGGGATACACAGATACGCAGTATTTT
cdr3_aa: CASLTVGYTDTQYF

d_call: TRBD2
j_call: TRBJ2-1
v_call: TRBV7-6
clone_size: .
cdr3_nt: TGTGCCAGCAGCTTAGGGGCGGGAGTACGCAATGAGCAGTTCTTC
cdr3_aa: CASSLGAGVRNEQFF

d_call: .
j_call: TRBJ2-3
v_call: TRBV7-9
clone_size: .
cdr3_nt: TGTGCCAGCAGCTTCCGGGACACCACAGATACGCAGTATTTT
cdr3_aa: CASSFRDTTDTQYF

d_call: TRBD2
j_call: TRBJ2-2
v_call: TRBV19
clone_size: .
cdr3_nt: TGTGCCAGTAGTATTTTAACGGGAGGATGGGACACCGGGGAGCTGTTTTTT
cdr3_aa: CASSILTGGWDTGELFF

d_call: TRBD1
j_call: TRBJ2-4
v_call: TRBV7-6
clone_size: .
cdr3_nt: TGTGCCAGCAGCACTACAGGGGGCGCGAACATTCAGTACTTC
cdr3_aa: CASSTTGGANIQYF

d_call: TRBD1
j_call: TRBJ1-2
v_call: TRBV7-2
clone_size: .
cdr3_nt: TGTGCCAGCAGCTTAGCTGGGACAGGAGACAACTATGGCTACACCTTC
cdr3_aa: CASSLAGTGDNYGYTF

d_call: TRBD2
j_call: TRBJ2-1
v_call: TRBV7-8
clone_size: .
cdr3_nt: TGTGCCAGCAGCCTCCTAGCGGGATCACAGTTCTTC
cdr3_aa: CASSLLAGSQFF

d_call: .
j_call: TRBJ2-3
v_call: TRBV27
clone_size: .
cdr3_nt: TGTGCCAGCAGTTTCGGGGAAGGTAGGGCAGATACGCAGTATTTT
cdr3_aa: CASSFGEGRADTQYF

d_call: TRBD1
j_call: TRBJ2-7
v_call: TRBV28
clone_size: few
cdr3_nt: TGTGCCAGCAGGTGGGACAGGGGATCCTACGAGCAGTACTTC
cdr3_aa: CASRWDRGSYEQYF

d_call: .
j_call: TRBJ1-6
v_call: TRBV6-5
clone_size: .
cdr3_nt: TGTGCCAGCAGTCCCGGGACAATCAATTATTCACCCCTCCACTTT
cdr3_aa: CASSPGTINYSPLHF

d_call: .
j_call: TRBJ1-2
v_call: TRBV5-4
clone_size: .
cdr3_nt: TGTGCCAGCAGCTTGGCCAGCAGGGCCTATGGCTACACCTTC
cdr3_aa: CASSLASRAYGYTF

d_call: .
j_call: TRBJ1-1
v_call: TRBV7-2
clone_size: .
cdr3_nt: TGTGCCAGCAGCACAAAGGGGGACACTGAAGCTTTCTTT
cdr3_aa: CASSTKGDTEAFF

d_call: .
j_call: TRBJ2-7
v_call: TRBV11-2
clone_size: .
cdr3_nt: TGTGCCAGCAGCTTAGGAGGGGGTACCTACGAGCAGTACTTC
cdr3_aa: CASSLGGGTYEQYF

d_call: .
j_call: TRBJ1-5
v_call: TRBV2
clone_size: .
cdr3_nt: TGTGCCAGCAGTCTACAGGGCGGAGATCAGCCCCAGCATTTT
cdr3_aa: CASSLQGGDQPQHF

d_call: .
j_call: TRBJ2-7
v_call: TRBV27
clone_size: .
cdr3_nt: TGTGCCAGCAGTCCACACAGGGACGCCTACGAGCAGTACTTC
cdr3_aa: CASSPHRDAYEQYF

d_call: .
j_call: TRBJ2-1
v_call: TRBV11-2
clone_size: .
cdr3_nt: TGTGCCAGCAGCTTAGATAGAGGCAGGGGAGAGCAGTTCTTC
cdr3_aa: CASSLDRGRGEQFF

d_call: .
j_call: TRBJ1-1
v_call: TRBV19
clone_size: .
cdr3_nt: TGTGCCAGTAGCAAGACAGGCCCGGTAACTGAAGCTTTCTTT
cdr3_aa: CASSKTGPVTEAFF

d_call: TRBD1
j_call: TRBJ1-5
v_call: TRBV15
clone_size: .
cdr3_nt: TGTGCCACCAGCACGGGACAGAGCACTTATAGCAATCAGCCCCAGCATTTT
cdr3_aa: CATSTGQSTYSNQPQHF

d_call: TRBD1
j_call: TRBJ1-3
v_call: TRBV11-2
clone_size: .
cdr3_nt: TGTGCCAGCAGCTCCGACAGGGTCGGTGGAAACACCATATATTTT
cdr3_aa: CASSSDRVGGNTIYF

d_call: .
j_call: TRBJ1-2
v_call: TRBV6-1
clone_size: .
cdr3_nt: TGTGCCAGCAGTGCGTCAGGGCGCGGCTACACCTTC
cdr3_aa: CASSASGRGYTF

d_call: TRBD2
j_call: TRBJ2-1
v_call: TRBV6-4
clone_size: .
cdr3_nt: TGTGCCAGCAGTGATACTAGCGGGAGAAATGAGCAGTTCTTC
cdr3_aa: CASSDTSGRNEQFF

d_call: TRBD2
j_call: TRBJ2-7
v_call: TRBV19
clone_size: .
cdr3_nt: TGTGCCAGTAGTGAGACTAGCGGGAGGAGGTACGAGCAGTACTTC
cdr3_aa: CASSETSGRRYEQYF

d_call: .
j_call: TRBJ2-5
v_call: TRBV15
clone_size: .
cdr3_nt: TGTGCCACCAGGGACGCTTGGGGAGGAGAGACCCAGTACTTC
cdr3_aa: CATRDAWGGETQYF

d_call: .
j_call: TRBJ2-2
v_call: TRBV5-1
clone_size: .
cdr3_nt: TGCGCCAGCAGCTTCGACTTCACCGGGGAGCTGTTTTTT
cdr3_aa: CASSFDFTGELFF

d_call: .
j_call: TRBJ2-1
v_call: TRBV27
clone_size: once
cdr3_nt: TGTGCCAGCAGGGGGCCCTACAATGAGCAGTTCTTC
cdr3_aa: CASRGPYNEQFF

d_call: .
j_call: TRBJ1-1
v_call: TRBV27
clone_size: once
cdr3_nt: TGTGCCAGCAGTTCGTCATATGAGACTGAAGCTTTCTTT
cdr3_aa: CASSSSYETEAFF

d_call: .
j_call: TRBJ2-7
v_call: TRBV25-1
clone_size: .
cdr3_nt: TGTGCCAGCAGTGATCAGGGAGCGGGCGGGGTCTACGAGCAGTACTTC
cdr3_aa: CASSDQGAGGVYEQYF

d_call: TRBD1
j_call: TRBJ2-5
v_call: TRBV5-1
clone_size: few
cdr3_nt: TGCGCCAGCAGCCGCCCCGGACAGGAGCAAGAGACCCAGTACTTC
cdr3_aa: CASSRPGQEQETQYF

d_call: TRBD2
j_call: TRBJ2-5
v_call: TRBV14
clone_size: few
cdr3_nt: TGTGCCAGCAGCCAAGAAACAGCGGGGGGCTTCCAAGAGACCCAGTACTTC
cdr3_aa: CASSQETAGGFQETQYF

d_call: .
j_call: TRBJ2-5
v_call: TRBV30
clone_size: .
cdr3_nt: TGTGCCTGGAGTGTAACTAGTGGGTTGGAGACCCAGTACTTC
cdr3_aa: CAWSVTSGLETQYF

d_call: TRBD2
j_call: TRBJ2-3
v_call: TRBV7-2
clone_size: .
cdr3_nt: TGTGCCAGCAGCTTAGGAGCGGGGACAGATACGCAGTATTTT
cdr3_aa: CASSLGAGTDTQYF

d_call: .
j_call: TRBJ1-6
v_call: TRBV2
clone_size: .
cdr3_nt: TGTGCCAGCACGGCGGGGATGAGCTCCTATAATTCACCCCTCCACTTT
cdr3_aa: CASTAGMSSYNSPLHF

d_call: .
j_call: TRBJ2-5
v_call: TRBV10-3
clone_size: .
cdr3_nt: TGTGCCATCAGTAAAGGCCCAAAAAGAGGGATGGAGGAGACCCAGTACTTC
cdr3_aa: CAISKGPKRGMEETQYF

d_call: TRBD2
j_call: TRBJ2-7
v_call: TRBV6-5
clone_size: .
cdr3_nt: TGTGCCAGCAGTACCCCTACTAGCGGGAGTTACGAGCAGTACTTC
cdr3_aa: CASSTPTSGSYEQYF

d_call: TRBD2
j_call: TRBJ2-3
v_call: TRBV5-6
clone_size: .
cdr3_nt: TGTGCCAGCAGCCCCGCAGTCTTCGCGCGGGGGACAGATACGCAGTATTTT
cdr3_aa: CASSPAVFARGTDTQYF

d_call: TRBD1
j_call: TRBJ1-1
v_call: TRBV19
clone_size: .
cdr3_nt: TGTGCCAGTAGCCATACAGGGGCAGGGGCTGAAGCTTTCTTT
cdr3_aa: CASSHTGAGAEAFF

d_call: TRBD2
j_call: TRBJ2-1
v_call: TRBV7-3
clone_size: .
cdr3_nt: TGTGCCAGCAGCCCAAGCGGGAGGGCCTCTCATGAGCAGTTCTTC
cdr3_aa: CASSPSGRASHEQFF

d_call: .
j_call: TRBJ2-5
v_call: TRBV7-2
clone_size: .
cdr3_nt: TGTGCCAGCAGCCCGGGGAGGGAGACCCAGTACTTC
cdr3_aa: CASSPGRETQYF

d_call: .
j_call: TRBJ1-5
v_call: TRBV9
clone_size: few
cdr3_nt: TGTGCCAGCAGCGCAAGCGCGGTGGGTGGACAGCCCCAGCATTTT
cdr3_aa: CASSASAVGGQPQHF

d_call: .
j_call: TRBJ1-4
v_call: TRBV5-1
clone_size: once
cdr3_nt: TGCGCCAGCAGCTTCACAGGGACAAATGAAAAACTGTTTTTT
cdr3_aa: CASSFTGTNEKLFF

d_call: TRBD2
j_call: TRBJ2-6
v_call: TRBV13
clone_size: .
cdr3_nt: TGTGCCAGCAGCGAGCCGGGAGGTCCTTCCGTCCTGACTTTC
cdr3_aa: CASSEPGGPSVLTF

d_call: .
j_call: TRBJ2-7
v_call: TRBV18
clone_size: .
cdr3_nt: TGTGCCAGCCGGGGACACCTCAGCGAGCAGTACTTC
cdr3_aa: CASRGHLSEQYF